This TCR beta chain stems from a study of CD8+ T cells in alopecia areata. Overall study findings and caveats: Sequence data from scalp samples additionally include resident alphabeta T cells of normal skin. TCR sharing was clearer in mice than between patients, perhaps partly owing to patient HLA diversity.

Sorting of PBMCs yielded the CD4+ and CD8+ T cells. The CDR3 covers 14 residues. V lost 4 bases and J 0 bases, leaving 10 bases between the germline ends. Germline loops: CDR1 SGHRS, CDR2 YFSETQ. Of note for this clone: Its antigen is as yet unknown.

Sequencing templates came from extracted RNA that was reverse transcribed into cDNA. TCRdb keeps only in-frame clones here, not all; method: immunoSEQ multiplex PCR. The sample has some 180,000 clones, more than 50% seen once. The chain recombines TRBV5-1 with TRBJ1-1, with TRBD1 as a possible D gene (6 bases). The source material was CD8+ T cells sorted from blood. This sequence originates from a human donor in good health. The CDR3 is CASSVGQLNTEAFF. CDR3 nucleotide sequence: TGCGCCAGCAGCGTCGGACAGCTGAACACTGAAGCTTTCTTT.